The next 13 T cell receptor beta chains were all read from a single sample in a study of regulatory T cells in long-lasting Graves disease (dated by TCRdb to about 2021). Libraries came from multiplex PCR. Sequencing relied on an Illumina HiSeq 4000. To build TCR beta libraries, CDR3 regions were amplified by Arm-PCR using iRepertoire HTBI primers. TCRdb reworked the public reads: Q25 trimming with fastp, MiXCR clone assembly, productive beta chains retained. Rows with one shared CDR3 protein collapse into an entry with the most common genes and DNA. This sample comprises around 480,000 distinct CDR3 sequences, 15% to 20% of them detected only once. The leading ten clones occupy about 25% of the sample. The time point label for this specimen denotes: newly diagnosed GD, antithyroid drugs for less than 3 months. For both TCR sequencing and RNA sequencing, RNA was extracted from PBMCs using TRIzol. These data were also reused for a study on T cells in Graves' hyperthyroidism and ophthalmopathy.

Material: peripheral blood mononuclear cells (PBMCs), obtained at new diagnosis, from a patient treated with antithyroid drugs. These receptors originate from a woman aged 40 to 65 with Graves disease. Donor details come from another sample of the same person, matched by shared clones.

This clonotype was detected ten times or more. This chain joins TRBV6-1 and TRBJ2-2; D not resolved. V was cut by 7 bases and J by 0 bases, with 9 bases left in between. The CDR3 spans 14 residues. The germline CDR1 and CDR2 sequences are MNHNS and SASEGT. CDR3 DNA: TGTGCCAGCAACCCGGCGGCGAACACCGGGGAGCTGTTTTTT. Translation: CASNPAANTGELFF.

Only a few counts were recorded for this clonotype. The gene calls are TRBV5-1 and TRBJ2-1; D may correspond to TRBD1 or TRBD2 (5 bases each). V was pared by 10 bases and J by 7 bases, with 24 bases between. Germline V CDR1 and CDR2: SGHRS, YFSETQ. The CDR3 runs to 15 residues. The CDR3 protein is CAGGPDWSVGNEQFF. CDR3 DNA: TGCGCCGGGGGACCGGACTGGTCGGTAGGAAATGAGCAGTTCTTC. The variable domain in full, completed from reference TRBV5-1 and TRBJ2-1, reads KAGVTQTPRYLIKTRGQQVTLSCSPISGHRSVSWYQQTPGQGLQFLFEYFSETQRNKGNFPGRFSGRQFSNSRSEMNVSTLELGDSALYLCAGGPDWSVGNEQFFGPGTRLTVL.

Ten or more counts support this clonotype. This chain joins TRBV12-3 or TRBV12-4 and TRBJ2-7; unclear D gene. The CDR3 spans 13 residues. The V end was cut by 5 bases, the J end by 2 bases, with 10 bases between. Here the CDR3 DNA reads TGTGCCAGCAGTCTAGATGGGCCCTACGAGCAGTACTTC. As protein: CASSLDGPYEQYF.

In its sample, this clonotype was seen many times. The chain uses TRBV20-1 and TRBJ1-1; no firm D call. Germline CDR1 reads DFQATT; CDR2 reads SNEGSKA (reference sequence). Deletions cut 7 bases from V and 0 bases from J, with 18 bases between. The CDR3 consists of 15 residues. The CDR3 sequence: CSVIRRSLMNTEAFF. CDR3 DNA: TGCAGTGTCATTCGTAGGTCCCTAATGAACACTGAAGCTTTCTTT.

The rearrangement joins TRBV10-3 to TRBJ2-2; a possible D gene is TRBD2 (5 bases). CDR3 length: 16 residues. Trimming pared 7 bases from V and 0 bases from J, leaving 15 bases between. In germline, CDR1 is ENHRY, CDR2 SYGVKD. The CDR3 DNA is TGTGCCATCACACGGGAAATTACTTCGAACACCGGGGAGCTGTTTTTT. This encodes CAITREITSNTGELFF.

This clonotype was seen only a few times. The rearrangement joins TRBV6-2 or TRBV6-3 to TRBJ2-5, with TRBD1 matching 7 bases. The CDR3 has 14 amino acids. Germline V gene data show CDR1 as MNHEY and CDR2 as SVGEGT. The trim removed 5 bases at V and 3 bases at J, leaving 6 bases unmatched. The CDR3 spells CASSDGTAKETQYF. CDR3 nucleotide sequence: TGTGCCAGCAGTGACGGGACAGCCAAAGAGACCCAGTACTTC.

This clonotype occurred many times. V gene TRBV20-1 combines with J gene TRBJ2-5, with a tentative D call TRBD1 (6 bases). The CDR3 is 12 amino acids. V lost 4 bases and J lost 3, with 9 bases in between. CDR1 DFQATT and CDR2 SNEGSKA come from the germline V gene (reference sequence). This CDR3 is CSATTGEETQYF. The CDR3 DNA is TGCAGTGCTACGACAGGCGAAGAGACCCAGTACTTC.

At least ten counts were recorded for this clonotype. The genes are TRBV5-1 and TRBJ2-7; tentatively, D is TRBD1 or TRBD2 (5 bases each). The germline V gene has CDR1 SGHRS and CDR2 YFSETQ. CDR3 length: 14 residues. V lost 4 bases, J lost 0 bases, and 11 bases lay in between. CDR3 sequence: CASSRGADSYEQYF. The CDR3 DNA sequence: TGCGCCAGCAGCCGAGGGGCAGACTCCTACGAGCAGTACTTC.

This clonotype was seen many times. The chain links TRBV27 to TRBJ1-1; TRBD1 matches 12 bases. The ends lost 3 bases at V and 2 bases at J; junction bases unmatched: 1. The CDR3 runs to 15 residues. Germline CDR1 and CDR2: MNHEY and SMNVEV (reference sequence). The CDR3 protein is CASSFGTGGNTEAFF. The CDR3 DNA is TGTGCCAGCAGTTTTGGGACAGGGGGCAACACTGAAGCTTTCTTT.

The sample holds a few counts of this clonotype. The chain employs TRBV12-3 or TRBV12-4 and TRBJ1-4; D gene uncertain. V lost 3 bases and J lost 0, with 8 bases in between. The CDR3 has 15 residues. The CDR3: CASSFEGPTNEKLFF. The CDR3, as DNA: TGTGCCAGCAGTTTCGAGGGTCCAACTAATGAAAAACTGTTTTTT.

Ten or more counts support this clonotype. The chain links TRBV3-1 to TRBJ2-5; perhaps TRBD2 as D (5 bases). CDR1 LGHDT and CDR2 YNNKEL come from the germline V gene (reference sequence). V shed 5 bases and J shed 2 bases, with 12 bases lying between them. The CDR3 is 14 residues long. CDR3 nucleotide sequence: TGTGCCAGCAGCTACCCTGGAGGTCAAGAGACCCAGTACTTC. Its translation is CASSYPGGQETQYF.

This clonotype was detected many times. The chain couples TRBV28 to TRBJ1-5; the D is unclear. This CDR3 is 15 amino acids long. V was shortened by 3 bases and J by 2 bases, with 11 bases between the two germline ends. From germline, CDR1 is MDHEN and CDR2 SYDVKM. The CDR3 DNA sequence: TGTGCCAGCAGTTTGCCAGGCGAGGGCAATCAGCCCCAGCATTTT. This codes for CASSLPGEGNQPQHF.

The table lists this clonotype with a few counts. CDR3 protein: CASRTGQGENTEAFF. In nucleotides, the CDR3 is TGCGCCAGCAGAACGGGACAGGGTGAGAACACTGAAGCTTTCTTT. The chain combines TRBV10-1 with TRBJ1-1, with 9 bases aligning to TRBD1. Trimming cost V 6 bases and J 1 base; bases outside gene matches: 6. Germline V gives CDR1 WNHNN, CDR2 SYGVQD (reference sequence). This CDR3 spans 15 amino acids.